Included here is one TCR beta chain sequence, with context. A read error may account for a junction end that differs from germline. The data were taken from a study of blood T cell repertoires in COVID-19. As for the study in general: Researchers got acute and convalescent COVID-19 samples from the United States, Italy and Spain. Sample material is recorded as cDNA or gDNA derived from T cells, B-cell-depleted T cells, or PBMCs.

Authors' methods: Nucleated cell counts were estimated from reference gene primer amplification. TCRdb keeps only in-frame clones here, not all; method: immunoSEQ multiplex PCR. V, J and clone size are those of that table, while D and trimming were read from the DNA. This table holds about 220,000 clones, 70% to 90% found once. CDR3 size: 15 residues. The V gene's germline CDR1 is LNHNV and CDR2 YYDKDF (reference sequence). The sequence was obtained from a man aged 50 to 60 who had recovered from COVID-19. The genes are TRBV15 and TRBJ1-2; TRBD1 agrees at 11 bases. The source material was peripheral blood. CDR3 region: CATSRGTGGLPAQAF. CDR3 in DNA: TGTGCCACCAGCAGAGGGACAGGGGGCCTCCCTGCCCAGGCCTTC.